The T cell receptor (beta chain) described here comes from a study of T cell responses to AZD1222 COVID-19 vaccine (dated by TCRdb to about 2021). Study-level background: A total of more than 230 trial participants underwent TCR sequencing, of whom nearly 210 received two doses of AZD1222 and about 25 received two doses of the MenACWY control vaccine. Trial participants were enrolled by age into subgroups of 18-55, 56-69 and 70-plus years, and around 140, 26 and 57 TCR-sequenced participants, respectively, were included in these subgroups. Overall study outcomes, separate from this receptor: Conclusions about previously exposed vaccinees were limited because only 5 or 6 AZD1222 recipients were SARS-CoV-2 seropositive at baseline. CD4 TCRs associated with the vaccine covered the entire spike protein, and the dominant responses were in regions 160-218 and 743-854. Epitopes outside the regions mutated in the B.1.351 and B.1.1.7 variants were reportedly recognized by nearly half of the unique spike-specific TCRs. Participants were mostly white British, with more females than males. The authors suggested clonal diversity may have been underestimated. The 56-69-year group was small, and its depth increase did not reach significance, likely because of low power. After two AZD1222 doses, spike-specific TCR breadth and depth were significantly higher than at day 0 and than in MenACWY recipients. No day 14 peak-response samples were available, so repertoires were characterized only after the peak T cell response.

The CDR3 regions of human TCRbeta chains were analyzed by immunosequencing. In the paper's pipeline: TCRs in the repertoires were compared against a reference library of SARS-CoV-2-specific TCRs that had been generated with the MIRA antigen-specificity platform. Breadth was defined as the fraction of unique TCRs that were SARS-CoV-2-associated. Depth was defined as the fraction of total T cells that were SARS-CoV-2-associated. Using the MIRA data, each spike-specific TCR was assigned both to the spike region to which the TCR was reactive and to a CD4 or CD8 class. Log10-transformed breadth and depth values were compared by one-way ANOVA with Sidak's multiple comparisons tests. As stored in TCRdb, this immuneACCESS dataset retains in-frame rearrangements with V and J assigned. A fraction of the clones does not appear; measured against another copy, unresolved V genes explain less than half of the discrepancy, and the remainder lacks a known reason. V, J and clone size reflect that table, while D and trimming were determined from the DNA. Present in this sample are approximately 110,000 clones, roughly 86% of which were seen just once. The ten largest clones represent around 4.4% of the sample.

Explained via the paper, the time point label denotes: about 28 days (+/-7) after the second vaccine dose. AZD1222 recipients with second doses at about 4 weeks or about 12 weeks were pooled, because spike-specific TCR depth and breadth did not differ between schedules. Vaccinee samples came from UK trials COV001 and COV002, including a single-blind randomized controlled phase 2/3 trial of AZD1222 (ChAdOx1 nCoV-19) in healthy adults. For TCRbeta chain sequencing, PBMC samples from trial participants were taken at day 0 and at day 28 after the second dose. This clone appeared a single time. What antigen it recognizes has not been identified. Within one base of it there is no much larger clone, and no base qualities were kept. Sequences were derived from peripheral blood, sampled 28 days after the second AZD1222 dose. This TCR was recovered from an adult who received the AZD1222 COVID-19 vaccine.

The nucleotide sequence reads as follows: TGTGCCAGCAGCCGGGACCACCAAGAGACCCAGTACTTC. It encodes CASSRDHQETQYF. The chain couples TRBV7-2 to TRBJ2-5; the D segment might be TRBD1 or TRBD2, since each matches 5 bases. From cysteine to phenylalanine, the CDR3 is 13 amino acids long. Only the CDR3 region is kept as DNA, spanning 39 bases read in frame from base 1. For CDR1 and CDR2, the germline V gene lists SGHTA and FQGNSA. Between the V and J ends, shortened by 5 bases and 0 bases respectively, the junction contains 7 bases.